The 6 T cell receptor beta chains reported below all come from one sample, sequenced in a study of CD8 T cells in ankylosing spondylitis. General study results and limits: The study identified a TCR beta motif of roughly eight highly homologous variants that appeared characteristic of ankylosing spondylitis blood.

TCRdb re-called the 5' RACE reads through MiXCR, storing one row per CDR3 protein. The data hold some 400,000 distinct CDR3 sequences, with 20% to 25% observed a single time. Antigens of these TCRs are unknown. Input material: blood, either unsorted or a sorted T cell fraction (not recorded which). Receptors originate from a male donor with ankylosing spondylitis.

The chain employs TRBV5-1 and TRBJ2-6; D possibly corresponds to TRBD2 (6 bases). CDR1 and CDR2 (germline): SGHRS, YFSETQ. CDR3 length: 15 residues. V was shortened by 2 bases and J by 3 bases, with 9 bases between the two germline ends. The CDR3 loop is CASSFRGGGANVLTF. The CDR3 nucleotides are TGCGCCAGCAGCTTCCGGGGAGGTGGGGCCAACGTCCTGACTTTC.

The sample holds a few counts of this clonotype. The rearrangement links TRBV5-1 to TRBJ1-4; 8 bases fit TRBD1. The CDR3 loop spans 15 amino acids. Germline assignment: CDR1 SGHRS and CDR2 YFSETQ. V lost 1 base, J lost 4 bases, and 3 bases stayed unmatched. DNA for the CDR3: TGCGCCAGCAGCTTGCTGGGACAGGATAATGAAAAACTGTTTTTT. Residues: CASSLLGQDNEKLFF. Full variable domain (remainder filled in from reference TRBV5-1 and TRBJ1-4): KAGVTQTPRYLIKTRGQQVTLSCSPISGHRSVSWYQQTPGQGLQFLFEYFSETQRNKGNFPGRFSGRQFSNSRSEMNVSTLELGDSALYLCASSLLGQDNEKLFFGSGTQLSVL.

The V and J genes are TRBV10-3 and TRBJ1-1; D remains ambiguous. The CDR3 extends over 14 amino acids. V gave up 0 bases and J gave up 4 bases, with 9 bases separating them. Germline V gene sequence: CDR1 ENHRY, CDR2 SYGVKD. The CDR3 sequence is CAISESRVRTEAFF. The DNA for the CDR3 is TGTGCCATCAGTGAGTCGAGGGTGCGCACTGAAGCTTTCTTT.

The DNA of the CDR3 is TGTGCCAGCAGGATCGATGGGACTAGCTCCTACGAGCAGTACTTC. Protein product: CASRIDGTSSYEQYF. V usage is TRBV11-2 and J usage is TRBJ2-7; 8 nucleotides align to TRBD2. CDR3 size: 15 residues. V lost 6 bases and J lost 0; bases outside the gene matches: 7. Germline values: CDR1 SGHAT, CDR2 FQNNGV. Based on the CDR3 plus reference TRBV11-2 and TRBJ2-7, the full variable domain is EAGVAQSPRYKIIEKRQSVAFWCNPISGHATLYWYQQILGQGPKLLIQFQNNGVVDDSQLPKDRFSAERLKGVDSTLKIQPAKLEDSAVYLCASRIDGTSSYEQYFGPGTRLTVT.

The rearrangement joins TRBV5-1 to TRBJ2-3; possibly TRBD1 for D (6 bases). Germline V gene data show CDR1 as SGHRS and CDR2 as YFSETQ. The V end was cut by 6 bases, the J end by 0 bases, with 11 bases between. This CDR3 has 14 amino acids. The CDR3 is CASTGTPSTDTQYF. The CDR3 nucleotides read TGCGCCAGCACCGGGACACCAAGCACAGATACGCAGTATTTT.

This clonotype was counted a few times. The chain is built from TRBV5-1 and TRBJ2-7; D is possibly TRBD1 (6 bases). The CDR3 spans 14 residues. Germline V gene lookup returns CDR1 SGHRS and CDR2 YFSETQ. The V and J ends lost 1 base and 0 bases respectively, with 8 bases between them. The CDR3 reads CASSLQGLSYEQYF. The CDR3 bases are TGCGCCAGCAGCTTGCAGGGGCTCTCCTACGAGCAGTACTTC.